The rows below give T cell receptor beta chains drawn from one sample of a study of blood T cell repertoires in COVID-19. TCRdb keeps only in-frame clones here, not all; method: immunoSEQ multiplex PCR. The table shows more than 150,000 clones, with approximately 83% occurring only once. The sequenced sample consisted of peripheral blood. The receptors were sampled from a man between 60 and 75 years old with acute or convalescent COVID-19. The CDR3 runs from the conserved cysteine through the conserved F or W. A D gene is named only where the DNA matches it firmly.

v_call	j_call	d_call	cdr3_aa
TRBV7-9	TRBJ2-5	TRBD1	CASSLAGDSSYRGKTQYF
TRBV24-1	TRBJ1-1	TRBD1	CATSDRGRHEAFF
TRBV7-3	TRBJ1-1	TRBD1	CASSLAGGGTEAFF
TRBV4-1	TRBJ2-3	-	CASSQDSREGTQYF
TRBV19	TRBJ1-5	-	CASTPRGGFNQPQHF
TRBV6-2/TRBV6-3	TRBJ2-7	TRBD2	CASSYSGGPYEQYF
TRBV28	TRBJ1-2	-	CASRPPPGYGYTF
TRBV7-2	TRBJ1-2	TRBD1	CASSLSGGYGYTF
TRBV19	TRBJ1-2	-	CASSIIQGRGSGGYTF
TRBV6-1	TRBJ2-4	-	CASSDPPQGQKNIQYF
TRBV5-4	TRBJ1-2	TRBD1	CASSHRQGGNYGYTF
TRBV10-1	TRBJ2-2	TRBD1	CASSDRPGQGATGELFF
TRBV25-1	TRBJ2-1	TRBD2	CASSEASGLAAREQFF
TRBV11-2	TRBJ2-1	TRBD1	CASSPDRDEQFF
TRBV7-9	TRBJ1-2	-	CASSLQGLDYGYTF
TRBV19	TRBJ2-1	-	CASSPVRGPGDEQFF
TRBV29-1	TRBJ2-5	-	CSVEDYTSETQYF
TRBV7-3	TRBJ1-6	-	CASSPPDISYNSPLHF
TRBV3-1/TRBV3-2	TRBJ1-1	TRBD1	CASSLGTGTEAFF
TRBV4-1	TRBJ2-1	-	CASSQETKISYNEQFF
TRBV19	TRBJ1-4	TRBD1	CASRPGQGDNEKLFF
TRBV5-1	TRBJ2-7	TRBD1	CASSLGVGGQGKPYEQYF
TRBV11-2	TRBJ2-1	-	CASSAYTSIHEQFF
TRBV5-1	TRBJ2-1	-	CASSSPKRSYNEQFF
TRBV5-1	TRBJ1-2	TRBD1	CASSLAQGAAYGYTF
TRBV11-2	TRBJ2-7	TRBD1	CASSTPTGGDLEQYF
TRBV5-1	TRBJ2-1	-	CASSLPQNEQFF
TRBV7-3	TRBJ2-1	TRBD2	CASSSQTSGNEQFF
TRBV30	TRBJ2-2	-	CAWTPRLAGKGELFF
TRBV30	TRBJ2-7	-	CAWAGGAGGTYEQYF
TRBV3-1/TRBV3-2	TRBJ1-1	-	CASSQGHRNTEAFF
TRBV5-4	TRBJ2-2	-	CASSSRRGRDTGELFF
TRBV5-1	TRBJ1-1	TRBD1	CASGRTGDFAEAFF
TRBV3-1/TRBV3-2	TRBJ2-1	-	CASSQDLRYNEQFF
TRBV10-1	TRBJ1-4	TRBD1	CASPTSWRQGADEKLFF
TRBV29-1	TRBJ1-5	TRBD1	CSVGGTGAQPQHF
TRBV5-1	TRBJ1-2	-	CASSLAGQNYGYTF
TRBV30	TRBJ1-4	-	CAWIEFGLRGEKLFF
TRBV6-6	TRBJ2-7	-	CASSPSTASYEQYF
TRBV6-5	TRBJ1-1	TRBD1	CASMEQGSTEAFF
TRBV4-1	TRBJ1-5	-	CASSQRGVSNQPQHF
TRBV18	TRBJ2-5	-	CASSPQGKETQYF
TRBV28	TRBJ1-5	-	CASSFQQGWNQPQHF
TRBV28	TRBJ2-7	TRBD2	CARGGLAGVEQYF
TRBV7-9	TRBJ1-6	TRBD1	CASSPSGTGLSPLHF
TRBV7-8	TRBJ2-3	TRBD2	CASSLLAASTDTQYF